This T cell receptor (beta chain) was recorded in a study of T cell repertoires in cytomegalovirus infection. Overall study: TCR beta signatures that were public indicated CMV infection and matching HLA type. The study's findings and limits: Across the ex vivo response, the dominant clonotypes were HLA-C-restricted CMV-specific TCR beta clonotypes. The cumulative frequency of public TCR beta families identified carriers of CMV plus the relevant HLA.

V was pared by 8 bases and J by 1 base, with 9 bases of the junction left unmatched. The CDR3 runs to 15 residues. Germline V gene sequence: CDR1 MDHEN, CDR2 SYDVKM. TCRdb called the reads again in MiXCR, with one record for every CDR3 protein. The sample contains 300,000 to 400,000 distinct CDR3 sequences, roughly 25% of which appear only once. This clonotype was found many times. Its antigen is unidentified. The material was cultured PBMCs, obtained from culture after CMV antigen stimulation. This TCR was recovered from a human donor in good health (CMV status not recorded). Some clones in this sample may be carry-over from other donors' samples. J is TRBJ2-3 and V is TRBV28; 7 bases fit TRBD2. CDR3 DNA sequence: TGTGCCAGCTCCCGCCGGGACTACCGCACAGATACGCAGTATTTT. It is translated as CASSRRDYRTDTQYF.